The rows below give T cell receptor beta chains drawn from one sample of a study of cytomegalovirus exposure and HLA in healthy donors. Clones were read by immunoSEQ multiplex PCR, and TCRdb kept only the in-frame ones, dropping some. The sample has about 120,000 clones; approximately 69% are singletons. The sample comprised PBMCs. These receptors were collected from a man aged 35-49 years in good health and CMV-seropositive. The conserved cysteine and the conserved F or W are not part of the CDR3 here.

j_call | v_call | cdr3_aa
TRBJ1-3 | TRBV19 | ASSISQGNSGNTIY
TRBJ1-3 | TRBV2 | ASSESGELFSGNTIY
TRBJ1-6 | TRBV7-8 | ASSLGRLNSPLH
TRBJ2-5 | TRBV7-3 | ASSIDRVETQY
TRBJ2-1 | TRBV27 | ASRTNQGSYNEQF
TRBJ2-1 | TRBV29-1 | SAYGTSGQNEQF
TRBJ2-3 | TRBV9 | ASSVGSYFGTDTQY
TRBJ2-5 | TRBV28 | ASTRLAGGAQETQY
TRBJ2-1 | TRBV5-6 | ASSLDLGQSIYNEQF
TRBJ2-2 | TRBV27 | ASSSTGGAGELF
TRBJ1-2 | TRBV19 | ASSMTNRDRFNYGYT
TRBJ1-1 | TRBV7-2 | ASSLNSGGKKVEAF
TRBJ1-6 | TRBV19 | ASNYAGDSSYNSPLH
TRBJ1-3 | TRBV29-1 | SVVYSGNTIY
TRBJ2-1 | TRBV5-1 | ASSSVIAGVNNEQF
TRBJ1-1 | TRBV4-1 | ASRETGANTEAF
TRBJ2-1 | TRBV4-1 | ASSQPSTSGGDNEQF
TRBJ2-7 | TRBV5-1 | ASSLGLEQY
TRBJ2-7 | TRBV4-2 | ASSQSHRDSPYEQY
TRBJ2-3 | TRBV27 | ASSLGTVSADTQY
TRBJ2-1 | TRBV28 | ASSPSGGRGYNEQF
TRBJ2-7 | TRBV29-1 | SVRGGDEQY
TRBJ2-3 | TRBV7-8 | ASSFVDTQY
TRBJ2-7 | TRBV19 | ATATWTRASYEQY
TRBJ2-3 | TRBV9 | ASSVDPSGGVFDTQY
TRBJ1-4 | TRBV9 | ASSPRQRSGSEKLF
TRBJ1-2 | TRBV28 | ASRPQGRDGYT
TRBJ1-1 | TRBV30 | AWSKTGGGTEAF
TRBJ2-1 | TRBV7-2 | ASSTGTSRNEQF
TRBJ2-2 | TRBV14 | ASSQLPWTSGRPSTGELF
TRBJ2-7 | TRBV6-1 | ASRRGAGGFLEQY
TRBJ2-4 | TRBV19 | ASTIGVGAKNIQY
TRBJ2-6 | TRBV5-1 | ASSLGTGRSGANVLT
TRBJ1-3 | TRBV6-1 | ASSEQGYGNTIY
TRBJ1-3 | TRBV14 | ASSQPTPDFLRNTIY
TRBJ1-5 | TRBV19 | ASSIGPPQGNQPQH
TRBJ1-2 | TRBV27 | ASSKSAGGDRGGGYT
TRBJ1-5 | TRBV28 | ASSVRQKNQPQH
TRBJ2-1 | TRBV5-6 | ASSLGVRETSGRYNEQF
TRBJ1-2 | TRBV6-1 | ASSEARGGSTYGYT
TRBJ2-7 | TRBV7-8 | ASSLRLAGPYEQY
TRBJ2-1 | TRBV4-1 | ASSQGGLAAYNEQF
TRBJ2-5 | TRBV7-6 | ASSLELGVLSLETQY
TRBJ1-4 | TRBV2 | ASSLGHSFLF
TRBJ2-1 | TRBV4-2 | ASSQATEDNEQF
TRBJ1-3 | TRBV6-1 | ASSERGSGNTIY
TRBJ2-1 | TRBV10-3 | ATGGIETSGLYNEQF
TRBJ2-1 | TRBV6-5 | ASSIRESYNEQF
TRBJ2-5 | TRBV9 | ASSPMGRETQY
TRBJ2-5 | TRBV5-1 | ASRYDQETQY
TRBJ2-2 | TRBV11-2 | ASSSRQGPRAGELF
TRBJ2-7 | TRBV28 | ASSITDLRDEQY
TRBJ2-1 | TRBV27 | ASSPQQGDEQF